This TCR beta chain came from a study of CXCR4 blockade with PD-1 therapy in pancreatic cancer. V was trimmed by 6 bases and J by 7 bases, leaving 16 bases between them. In germline, CDR1 is MDHEN, CDR2 SYDVKM. The CDR3 length is 15 residues. Produced via immunoSEQ multiplex PCR; TCRdb's table is partial and in-frame only. The top ten clones hold approximately 16% of a sample with about 2,400 clones, around 44% of them seen once. The receptor's source is a human donor with pancreatic ductal adenocarcinoma. The rearrangement uses TRBV28 and TRBJ1-6; no reliable D call. The sample was tumor tissue. CDR3 protein: CASSPGASLNSPLHF. CDR3 nucleotides: TGTGCCAGCAGCCCGGGAGCATCGCTCAATTCACCCCTCCACTTT.